This T cell receptor beta chain came from a study of regulatory T cells in long-lasting Graves disease. General observations from the study: TCR diversity in persistent Graves' patients was below that of newly diagnosed ones.

As for this clonotype: Its antigen is currently unknown.

V was shortened by 1 base and J by 8 bases, with 17 bases between the two germline ends. The germline CDR1 and CDR2 sequences are MGHRA and YSYEKL. The CDR3 is made up of 16 amino acids. Assembly of TCR beta libraries relied on iRepertoire HTBI primers together with Arm-PCR of CDR3 regions. Each CDR3 protein is one row after TCRdb ran MiXCR on the multiplex PCR reads. The sample contains approximately 560,000 distinct CDR3 sequences, approximately 16% of which appear only once. Time point: newly diagnosed GD, antithyroid drugs for less than 3 months. PBMCs were the source of the RNA used for TCR sequencing. This same sample was also taken into another study, of T cells in Graves' hyperthyroidism and ophthalmopathy. As that report states: Graves' hyperthyroidism without ophthalmopathy progression within 18 months was termed stable. The diagnoses drew upon clinical symptoms, serum thyroxine and TRAb, thyroid ultrasound and orbital computed tomography. HTBI primers were used for first-round RT-PCR of the TCR CDR3.

The origin of this receptor is a young man with Graves disease. The source material was peripheral blood mononuclear cells (PBMCs), sampled at new diagnosis, from a patient treated with antithyroid drugs. This chain connects TRBV4-1 to TRBJ1-4; tentative D call: TRBD1 (5 bases). The CDR3 bases are TGCGCCAGCAGCCAAGCCCTCAGGGCAATGGGGGAAAAACTGTTTTTT. Translation gives CASSQALRAMGEKLFF.